The rows below give T cell receptor beta chains drawn from one sample of a study of T cells in localized non-small cell lung cancer. The protocol was immunoSEQ multiplex PCR, while the TCRdb copy is restricted to in-frame clones and leaves out a portion. The sample lists fewer than 40,000 clones; nearly 80% were seen once. Specimen: peripheral blood, collected before any cancer treatment. Source of these receptors: a male donor at least 60 years old with stage II squamous cell lung carcinoma. Each CDR3 is given without its conserved first and last residue.

V	J	CDR3
TRBV27	TRBJ1-2	ASRPRQGQGGYT
TRBV10-3	TRBJ2-1	AIRLTSGDNEQF
TRBV19	TRBJ2-7	ASSTRTGAREQY
TRBV6-5	TRBJ2-7	ASSYSGGSSYEQY
TRBV18	TRBJ1-2	ASSPRGGQGAHGYT
TRBV2	TRBJ2-2	ASSESVTGELF
TRBV18	TRBJ1-4	ASSGTGGEKLF
TRBV6-6	TRBJ1-1	ASSYSGQGEVTEAF
TRBV7-9	TRBJ2-2	ASSLAGQGYTGELF
TRBV28	TRBJ2-7	ASRSGFGSYEQY
TRBV10-3	TRBJ2-1	AIPSTSGMANEQF